This TCR beta chain appears in the sequencing data of a study of prognosis after radiotherapy for stage I lung cancer (dated by TCRdb to the early 2020s). Concerning the study at large: Between early 2018 and January 2019, fewer than 20 stage I NSCLC patients were enrolled in Nanjing, China. Ages in the cohort of about a dozen men and about six women ranged from roughly 50 to 95 years, with a median of 74. Among the enrolled patients, approximately 13 had newly diagnosed primary stage I lung tumors, while about 5 had oligometastatic NSCLC following surgical resection of the primary tumor. A total of around 40 blood samples from around 19 patients were sequenced, with one sample obtained before and one obtained after SBRT for each patient. Using image-guided IMRT or VMAT, SBRT was delivered in 3 to 5 fractions at a biologically effective dose of at least 100 Gy. Distant metastases were developed by four of the 19 patients after SBRT, at a median of around seven months, whereas no significant progression was observed in the other 15 patients. Under 15 patients had adenocarcinoma and seven had squamous cell carcinoma as the tumor histology. Peripheral blood TCR beta repertoires were profiled in stage I NSCLC patients before and after stereotactic body radiotherapy, and the repertoires were related to distant failure. All patients were considered medically inoperable, owing to comorbidities in approximately 12 and refusal of surgery in about 7. In every patient, SBRT was given without any concurrent therapy.

This clonotype was counted many times. This clone's antigen is unknown. Base-call qualities are not available, and no considerably larger clone is one nucleotide away. Overall study outcomes, separate from this receptor: Post-SBRT Shannon entropy and its change from baseline were lower in patients who developed distant metastases; baseline Shannon entropy was not associated with metastases. TRBV and TRBJ usage frequencies reportedly differed by metastasis status, in two V genes at baseline and in under 10 V and two J genes after SBRT. The study was limited by the small cohort and short follow-up, and independent validation of the study findings is required. Unique TCR clone counts fell after SBRT (median 10,088 before versus 6,500 to 7,500 after; Wilcoxon paired P=0.011). No determination of tumor specificity was made for expanded TCR clones. None of the reported P values were adjusted for multiple comparisons.

The TCR beta CDR3 region was amplified from genomic DNA by two rounds of multiplex PCR. The first PCR round used primers specific to each TRBV and TRBJ gene, with sequences filed in Chinese patent CN105087789A. Universal primers were used in the second PCR round. The Roche High Pure PCR Template Preparation Kit was used to extract genomic DNA from frozen PBMCs. Paired-end sequencing with 151 bp reads was performed on the libraries using an Illumina HiSeq 3000. The study's own analysis went as follows. Raw reads lacking the multiplex PCR primer sequences were removed with CutAdapt. High-quality paired reads were merged into contigs with PEAR. By alignment to reference sequences, MiXCR assigned TRB V, D and J gene segments to each contig. CDR3 sequences were clustered by base quality and sequence similarity to remove sequencing errors. Shannon entropy, normalized by the natural log of the productive TCR sequence number, served as the measure of diversity. Clonality was computed as one minus the ratio of Shannon entropy to the natural log of the number of unique clonotypes. Progression-free survival cut-offs for repertoire metrics were chosen using the Youden index of ROC curves, with analyses run in R 3.5.3. TCRdb itself trimmed the public reads at Q25 with fastp, ran MiXCR and retained productive beta chains. Duplicate CDR3 protein sequences are folded into a single record with the most common DNA and genes. TCRdb's processing, not the authors', yielded these V and J calls. Here the sample has tens of thousands of distinct CDR3 sequences; less than 45% occur a single time. The top ten clones comprise approximately 9% of the sample.

For CDR1 and CDR2, the germline V gene (reference sequence) lists LNHDA and SQIVND. Trimming costs V 6 bases and J 2 bases, and their ends lie 10 bases apart. From cysteine to phenylalanine, the CDR3 is 13 amino acids long. Only the CDR3 region is kept as DNA, spanning 39 bases read in frame from base 1. All patients had node-negative disease on CT and PET/CT, and none had a history of other malignancies or prior chemotherapy or radiotherapy. At each of two time points, 5 to 6 milliliters of peripheral venous blood were collected into EDTA tubes. Ficoll-Paque Plus density-gradient centrifugation was used to isolate PBMCs. Right after collection, samples were kept at -80 degrees C until analysis.

The chain employs TRBV19 and TRBJ2-5; no D gene is confidently identified. The TCR sequence derives from a donor at least 50 years old with non-small cell lung cancer. Sequences were derived from PBMCs, sampled before or after stereotactic body radiation therapy (not recorded which). The base sequence is TGTGCCAGTAGGCCGTTGGGGCAAGAGACCCAGTACTTC. It codes for CASRPLGQETQYF. Reference TRBV19 and TRBJ2-5 proteins supply the regions before and after the CDR3; the full variable domain is: DGGITQSPKYLFRKEGQNVTLSCEQNLNHDAMYWYRQDPGQGLRLIYYSQIVNDFQKGDIAEGYSVSREKKESFPLTVTSAQKNPTAFYLCASRPLGQETQYFGPGTRLLVL.